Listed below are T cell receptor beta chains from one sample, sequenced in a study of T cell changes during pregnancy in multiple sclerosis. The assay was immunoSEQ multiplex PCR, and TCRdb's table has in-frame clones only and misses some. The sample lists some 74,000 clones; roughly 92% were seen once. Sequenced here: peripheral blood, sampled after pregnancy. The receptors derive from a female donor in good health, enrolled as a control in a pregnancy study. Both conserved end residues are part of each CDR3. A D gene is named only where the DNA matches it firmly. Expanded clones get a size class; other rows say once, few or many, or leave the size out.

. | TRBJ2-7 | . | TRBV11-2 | TGTGCCAGCAGCCCATCTGGGCTCTCGTACGAGCAGTACTTC | CASSPSGLSYEQYF
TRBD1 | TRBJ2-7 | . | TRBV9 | TGTGCCAGCAGCGTGGGACAGGGGGTAGGCGAGCAGTACTTC | CASSVGQGVGEQYF
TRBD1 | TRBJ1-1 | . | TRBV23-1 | TGCGCCAGCAGTCGGACAGGCTTAAACACTGAAGCTTTCTTT | CASSRTGLNTEAFF
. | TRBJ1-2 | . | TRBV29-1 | TGCAGCGTTCTCGGTAACTATGGCTACACCTTC | CSVLGNYGYTF
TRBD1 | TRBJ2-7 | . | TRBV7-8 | TGTGCCAGCAGAGGGGACAGGGCAAAAACCTCCTACGAGCAGTACTTC | CASRGDRAKTSYEQYF
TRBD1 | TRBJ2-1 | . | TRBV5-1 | TGCGCCAGCAGCTCGACAGGGCCCTACAATGAGCAGTTCTTC | CASSSTGPYNEQFF
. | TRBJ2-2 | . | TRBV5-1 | TGCGCCAGCAGCTTGGGCGGCGGGGAGCTGTTTTTT | CASSLGGGELFF
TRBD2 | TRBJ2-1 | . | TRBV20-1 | TGCTCCAGCGGGAGAGGTGAGCAGTTCTTC | CSSGRGEQFF
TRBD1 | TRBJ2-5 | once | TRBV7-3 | TGTGCCAGCAGCCAACAGACAGGGTTAGTGGAGACCCAGTACTTC | CASSQQTGLVETQYF
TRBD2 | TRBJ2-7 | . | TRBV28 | TGTGCCAGCAGTATAGCGGGAGGCTACGAGCAGTACTTC | CASSIAGGYEQYF
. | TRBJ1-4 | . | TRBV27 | TGTGCCACCAGACACAGGGCAGCTAATGAAAAACTGTTTTTT | CATRHRAANEKLFF
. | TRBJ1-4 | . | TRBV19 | TGTGCCAGTAGTCAGGGCGTCTCTAATGAAAAACTGTTTTTT | CASSQGVSNEKLFF
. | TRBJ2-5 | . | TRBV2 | TGTGCCAGCAGTGTAAAAAAGACCCAGTACTTC | CASSVKKTQYF
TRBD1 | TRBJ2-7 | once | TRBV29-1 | TGCAGCGTTCTCTCGGGACAGGGGGTCTACGAGCAGTACTTC | CSVLSGQGVYEQYF
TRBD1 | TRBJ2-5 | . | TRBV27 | TGTGCCAGCAGTCCAGGACAGGGGGCGGCGTTCCAAGAGACCCAGTACTTC | CASSPGQGAAFQETQYF
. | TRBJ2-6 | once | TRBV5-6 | TGTGCCAGCAGCTTGTGGGCCAGGGGAATTACGGGGGCCAACGTCCTGACTTTC | CASSLWARGITGANVLTF
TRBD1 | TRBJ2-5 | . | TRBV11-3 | TGTGCCAGCAGCTTAGCGGCAGGGGGCGACCAAGAGACCCAGTACTTC | CASSLAAGGDQETQYF